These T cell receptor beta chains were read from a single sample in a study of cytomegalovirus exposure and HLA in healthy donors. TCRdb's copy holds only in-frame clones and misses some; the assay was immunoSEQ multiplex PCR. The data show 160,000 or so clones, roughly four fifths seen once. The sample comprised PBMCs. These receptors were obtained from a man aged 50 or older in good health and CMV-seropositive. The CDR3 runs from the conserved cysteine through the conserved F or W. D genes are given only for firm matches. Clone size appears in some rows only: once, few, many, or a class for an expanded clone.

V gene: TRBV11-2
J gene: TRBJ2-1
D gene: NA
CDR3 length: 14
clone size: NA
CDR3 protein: CASSLEGLDNEQFF
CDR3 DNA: TGTGCCAGCAGCTTAGAGGGACTCGACAATGAGCAGTTCTTC

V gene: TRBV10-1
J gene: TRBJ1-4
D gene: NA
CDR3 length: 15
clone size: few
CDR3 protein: CASSETQGVSGKLFF
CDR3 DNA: TGCGCCAGCAGTGAGACACAGGGTGTCTCTGGAAAACTGTTTTTT

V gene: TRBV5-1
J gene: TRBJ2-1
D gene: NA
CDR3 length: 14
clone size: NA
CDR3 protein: CASSPRGRDNEQFF
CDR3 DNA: TGCGCCAGCAGCCCCAGGGGCCGGGACAATGAGCAGTTCTTC

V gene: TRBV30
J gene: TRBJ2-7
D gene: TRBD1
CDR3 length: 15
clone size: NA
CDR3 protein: CAWRPGQGIGSGQYF
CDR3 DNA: TGTGCCTGGAGGCCGGGACAGGGGATTGGGAGCGGGCAGTACTTC

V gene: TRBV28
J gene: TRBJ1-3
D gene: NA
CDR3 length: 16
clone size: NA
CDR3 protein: CASSHGQKIAGNTIYF
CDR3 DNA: TGTGCCAGCAGTCACGGACAGAAGATCGCTGGAAACACCATATATTTT

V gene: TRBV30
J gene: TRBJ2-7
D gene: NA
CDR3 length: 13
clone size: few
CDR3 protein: CAGQTGSSYEQYF
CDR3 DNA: TGTGCCGGACAAACAGGGAGCTCCTACGAGCAGTACTTC

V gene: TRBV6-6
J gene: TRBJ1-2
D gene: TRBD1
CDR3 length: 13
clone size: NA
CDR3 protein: CASSLQGGGGYTF
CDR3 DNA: TGTGCCAGCAGTCTTCAGGGGGGTGGTGGCTACACCTTC

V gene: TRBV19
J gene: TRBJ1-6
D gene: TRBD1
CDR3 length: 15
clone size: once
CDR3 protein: CASSMGQGGFSPLHF
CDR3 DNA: TGTGCCAGTAGTATGGGACAGGGAGGGTTTTCACCCCTCCACTTT

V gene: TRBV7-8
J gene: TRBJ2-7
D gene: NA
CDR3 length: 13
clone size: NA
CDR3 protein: CASSLGRNYEQYF
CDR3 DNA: TGTGCCAGCAGCTTAGGGCGGAACTACGAGCAGTACTTC

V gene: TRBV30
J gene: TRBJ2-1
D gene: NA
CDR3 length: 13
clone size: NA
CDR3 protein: CAWSVMGFDSEFF
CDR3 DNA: TGTGCCTGGAGTGTAATGGGGTTCGATAGCGAGTTCTTC

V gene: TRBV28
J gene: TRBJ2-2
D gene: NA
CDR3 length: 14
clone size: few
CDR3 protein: CASSTTGNTGELFF
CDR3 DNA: TGTGCCAGCAGTACGACAGGGAACACCGGGGAGCTGTTTTTT

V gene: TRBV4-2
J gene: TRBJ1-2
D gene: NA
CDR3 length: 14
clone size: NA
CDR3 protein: CASSQAQQVIGYTF
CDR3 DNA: TGTGCCAGCAGCCAAGCGCAACAGGTAATAGGCTACACCTTC

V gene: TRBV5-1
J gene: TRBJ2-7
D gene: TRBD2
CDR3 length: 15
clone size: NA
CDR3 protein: CASTPGAGSTYEQYF
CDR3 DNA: TGCGCCAGCACCCCGGGAGCGGGAAGCACCTACGAGCAGTACTTC

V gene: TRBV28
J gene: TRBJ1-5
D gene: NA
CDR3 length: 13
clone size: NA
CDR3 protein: CASRWDNNQPQHF
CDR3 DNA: TGTGCCAGCCGATGGGACAACAATCAGCCCCAGCATTTT

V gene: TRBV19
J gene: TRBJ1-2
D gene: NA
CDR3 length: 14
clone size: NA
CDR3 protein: CASSIDSGWYGYTF
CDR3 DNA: TGTGCCAGTAGTATAGATTCCGGGTGGTATGGCTACACCTTC

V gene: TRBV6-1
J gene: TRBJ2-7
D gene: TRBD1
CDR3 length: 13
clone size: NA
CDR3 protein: CASGQGVPYEQYF
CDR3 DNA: TGTGCCAGCGGACAGGGGGTTCCCTACGAGCAGTACTTT

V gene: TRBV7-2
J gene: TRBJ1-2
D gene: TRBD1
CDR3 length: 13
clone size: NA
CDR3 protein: CASSLRQGWGYTF
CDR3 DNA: TGTGCCAGCAGCTTAAGACAGGGGTGGGGCTACACCTTC

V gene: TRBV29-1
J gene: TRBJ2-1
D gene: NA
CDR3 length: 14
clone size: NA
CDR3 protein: CSVEGQASYNEQFF
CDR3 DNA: TGCAGCGTTGAAGGACAGGCCTCCTACAATGAGCAGTTCTTC

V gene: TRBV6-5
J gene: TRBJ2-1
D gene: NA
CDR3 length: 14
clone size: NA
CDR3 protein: CASSYSLKINEQFF
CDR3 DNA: TGTGCCAGCAGTTACTCCTTAAAAATCAATGAGCAGTTCTTC

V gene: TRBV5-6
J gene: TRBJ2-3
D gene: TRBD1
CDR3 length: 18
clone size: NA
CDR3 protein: CASSNDLTGEVSTDTQYF
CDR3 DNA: TGTGCCAGCAGCAATGACCTGACAGGGGAGGTATCCACAGATACGCAGTATTTT

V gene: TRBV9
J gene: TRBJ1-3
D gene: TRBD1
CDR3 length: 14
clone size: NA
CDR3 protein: CASSEPGQDRSIYF
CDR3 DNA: TGTGCCAGCAGCGAACCGGGACAGGACCGCTCCATATATTTT

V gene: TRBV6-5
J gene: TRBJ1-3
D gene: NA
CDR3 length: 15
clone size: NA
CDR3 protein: CASSPTTHSGNTIYF
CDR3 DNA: TGTGCCAGCAGCCCAACTACGCACTCTGGAAACACCATATATTTT

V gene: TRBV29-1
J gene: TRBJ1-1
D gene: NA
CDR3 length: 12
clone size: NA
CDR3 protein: CSVEVSGFEAFF
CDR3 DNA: TGCAGCGTTGAGGTTTCGGGGTTTGAAGCTTTCTTT

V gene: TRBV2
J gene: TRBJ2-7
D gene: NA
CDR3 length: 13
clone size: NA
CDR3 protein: CASSDWDSGEQYF
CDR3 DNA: TGTGCCAGCAGTGACTGGGACTCGGGAGAGCAGTACTTC

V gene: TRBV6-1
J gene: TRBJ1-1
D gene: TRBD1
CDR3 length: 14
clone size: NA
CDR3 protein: CASSRPDRGLEAFF
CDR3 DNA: TGTGCCAGCAGTAGACCCGACAGGGGCCTTGAAGCTTTCTTT

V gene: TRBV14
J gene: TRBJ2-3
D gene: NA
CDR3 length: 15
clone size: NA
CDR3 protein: CASRCDRGSTDTQYF
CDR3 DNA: TGTGCCAGCAGGTGTGACCGGGGAAGCACAGATACGCAGTATTTT

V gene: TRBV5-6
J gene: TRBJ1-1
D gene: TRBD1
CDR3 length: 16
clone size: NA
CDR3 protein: CASSLVRTQGGTEAFF
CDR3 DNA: TGTGCCAGCAGCTTGGTTCGTACACAGGGGGGAACTGAAGCTTTCTTT

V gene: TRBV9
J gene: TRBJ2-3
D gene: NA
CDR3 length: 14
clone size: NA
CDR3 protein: CASSVELGTDTQYF
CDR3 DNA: TGTGCCAGCAGCGTAGAGTTAGGCACAGATACGCAGTATTTT

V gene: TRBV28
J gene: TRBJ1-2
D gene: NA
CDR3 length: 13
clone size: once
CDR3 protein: CASSRPGGQGYTF
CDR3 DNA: TGTGCCAGCAGCCGTCCGGGGGGCCAAGGCTACACCTTC

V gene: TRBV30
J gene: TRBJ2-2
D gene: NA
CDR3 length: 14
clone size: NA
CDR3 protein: CAWSVIRSGGELFF
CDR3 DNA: TGTGCCTGGAGTGTTATTAGGTCAGGCGGGGAGCTGTTTTTT

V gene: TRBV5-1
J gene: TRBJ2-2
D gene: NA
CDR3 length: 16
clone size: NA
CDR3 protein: CASSLAGRGNTGELFF
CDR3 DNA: TGCGCCAGCAGCTTGGCCGGGAGAGGGAACACCGGGGAGCTGTTTTTT

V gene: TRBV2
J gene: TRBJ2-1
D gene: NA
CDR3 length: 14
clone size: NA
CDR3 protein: CASFSGSSYNEQFF
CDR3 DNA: TGTGCCAGCTTTTCGGGGAGCTCCTACAATGAGCAGTTCTTC